These 11 T cell receptor beta chains came from one sample sequenced in a study of blood T cell repertoires in COVID-19. Clones were sequenced by immunoSEQ multiplex PCR, and TCRdb holds only the in-frame ones, with some missing. The table has approximately 74,000 clones, roughly three quarters seen once. Specimen: peripheral blood. All receptors derive from a man between 60 and 75 years old with acute or convalescent COVID-19.

This sequence joins TRBV29-1 and TRBJ1-1; TRBD1 agrees at 7 bases. Germline-derived CDR1 and CDR2 are SQVTM and ANQGSEA. V was pared by 1 base and J by 0 bases, with 5 bases of the junction left unmatched. This CDR3 comprises 15 residues. The DNA for the CDR3 is TGCAGCGTTGAAGCAGCGACAGGGATGAACACTGAAGCTTTCTTT. It specifies CSVEAATGMNTEAFF.

V gene TRBV4-2 combines with J gene TRBJ2-3; TRBD2 is a possible D gene (5 bases). CDR3 length: 17 residues. Trimming cost V 1 base and J 2 bases, with 16 bases left between them. Germline V gene lookup returns CDR1 LGHNA and CDR2 YNFKEQ. In nucleotides, the CDR3 is TGTGCCAGCAGCCAAGGATTAGCGACGATGACCACAGATACGCAGTATTTT. It encodes CASSQGLATMTTDTQYF.

This clone is medium-sized in the sample. The CDR3 reads CASAIQGYSNQPQHF. DNA of the CDR3: TGTGCCAGCGCTATACAGGGCTATAGCAATCAGCCCCAGCATTTT. V is TRBV5-8 and J is TRBJ1-5, with a possible D match to TRBD1 (6 bases). The germline V gene has CDR1 SGHTS and CDR2 YDEGEE. The ends were cut back, 7 bases at V and 0 bases at J, with 14 bases in the middle. This CDR3 region has 15 residues.

The chain employs TRBV4-1 and TRBJ1-2, with D hard to call. Deletions cut 1 base from V and 5 bases from J, with 11 bases between. Germline V gene sequence: CDR1 MGHRA, CDR2 YSYEKL. The CDR3 is 14 amino acids. The CDR3 nucleotides read TGCGCCAGCAGCCAAGGGCAGGAGGTTTATGGCTACACCTTC. Amino acid sequence: CASSQGQEVYGYTF.

This chain uses TRBV19 with TRBJ1-1; D is unclear. The germline V and J ends were trimmed by 1 base and 1 base, with 25 bases remaining between them. This CDR3 has 20 amino acids. CDR1 LNHDA and CDR2 SQIVND come from the germline V gene (reference sequence). CDR3: CASSIGWLKVDNIQNTEAFF. The CDR3 bases are TGTGCCAGTAGTATAGGATGGCTGAAGGTCGACAACATCCAGAACACTGAAGCTTTCTTT.

The CDR3 sequence is CASSSVGTGNTEAFF. As DNA, the CDR3 is TGTGCCAGCTCATCAGTTGGGACAGGGAACACTGAAGCTTTCTTT. The chain uses TRBV18 and TRBJ1-1; 8 nucleotides match TRBD1. V lost 5 bases, J lost 1 base, and 6 bases stayed unmatched. Germline lookup yields CDR1 KGHSH and CDR2 LQKENI. The CDR3 runs to 15 residues.

The chain uses TRBV6-2 or TRBV6-3 and TRBJ2-7; TRBD1 matches 8 bases. Trimming cost V 5 bases and J 2 bases; bases outside gene matches: 2. Germline CDR1 reads MNHEY; CDR2 reads SVGEGT. The CDR3 consists of 13 residues. The CDR3 spells CASSRTGTYEQYF. As DNA, the CDR3 is TGTGCCAGCAGTAGGACAGGGACCTACGAGCAGTACTTC.

The chain links TRBV10-3 to TRBJ2-3, with 11 bases matching TRBD2. CDR3 length: 16 residues. The germline CDR1 and CDR2 sequences are ENHRY and SYGVKD. Trimming at V came to 10 bases and at J to 1 base, leaving 10 bases not matched to a gene. As DNA, the CDR3 is TGTGCCACTAAGGATGTGACTAGCGGGGGCACAGATACGCAGTATTTT. This codes for CATKDVTSGGTDTQYF.

About this clone itself: Germline and junction disagree at one end, which may indicate a read error. This chain links TRBV7-7 with TRBJ2-7, with 11 bases matching TRBD1. The V gene's germline CDR1 is SSHAT and CDR2 FNYEAQ (reference sequence). This CDR3 contains 14 residues. CDR3 in amino acids: CASSAGTGGYEQYF. As DNA, the CDR3 is TGTGCTAGCAGCGCCGGGACAGGGGGGTACGAGCAGTACTTC. The full variable domain, rest sourced from reference TRBV7-7 and TRBJ2-7, is GAGVSQSPRYKVTKRGQDVTLRCDPISSHATLYWYQQALGQGPEFLTYFNYEAQPDKSGLPSDRFSAERPEGSISTLTIQRTEQRDSAMYRCASSAGTGGYEQYFGPGTRLTVT.

Note on this clone: The junction and the germline gene differ at one end; a read error may be behind it. The chain has TRBV7-7 and TRBJ2-1; 9 bases agree with TRBD2. This CDR3 contains 15 residues. Germline V CDR1 and CDR2: SSHAT, FNYEAQ (reference sequence). The CDR3 bases are TGTGCTAGCAGCGAGGGACTAGCATCCTACAATGAGCAGTTCTTC. Translated: CASSEGLASYNEQFF.

This chain links TRBV24-1 with TRBJ2-1, with TRBD2 matching over 8 bases. The trim removed 6 bases at V and 0 bases at J, leaving 0 bases unmatched. This CDR3 spans 14 amino acids. The V gene's germline CDR1 is KGHDR and CDR2 SFDVKD. CDR3 residues: CATSSGGSYNEQFF. CDR3 coding DNA: TGTGCCACCAGTAGCGGGGGCTCCTACAATGAGCAGTTCTTC.